This TCR beta chain was retrieved from a study of T-cell reconstitution after alpha-beta-depleted transplantation in children. Findings and caveats of the study: Where alpha-beta T cells came from about two months after transplant was reportedly several hundred expanded graft clones.

Per the germline V gene, CDR1 is SEHNR and CDR2 is FQNEAQ (reference sequence). The CDR3 length is 15 residues. Trimming removed 1 base from V and 3 bases from J; junction bases left unmatched: 3. This clonotype turned up a few times. The antigen is unknown. For TCRbeta, the library was prepared with unique molecular identifiers. MiXCR, run by TCRdb on the PCR reads, gives a single entry per CDR3 protein. The table records 250,000 to 400,000 distinct CDR3 sequences, 20% to 30% of them present only once. The sequencing here drew on PBMCs, mostly from graft donor cells, taken 180 days after TCRalphabeta/CD19-depleted stem cell transplant. This chain joins TRBV7-9 and TRBJ2-1, with 7 bases matching TRBD1. The clonotype originates from a male patient under 18 who had a stem cell transplant for acute lymphoblastic leukemia, so the T cells may come from the graft donor. The CDR3 sequence is CASSLDGTDYNEQFF. CDR3 bases: TGTGCCAGCAGCTTAGATGGGACAGACTACAATGAGCAGTTCTTC.